Included here is one T cell receptor beta chain sequence, with context. This clonotype was observed a handful of times. Its antigen is currently not known. Per-nucleotide qualities are absent, and no much larger clonotype sits a single base away. The data are from a study of T cells after yellow fever vaccination (dated by TCRdb to between 2018 and 2021). About the full investigation: The SMART-Seq v4 Ultra Low Input RNA kit was used to prepare libraries from fractions with low cell numbers. To track T-cell clones before and after primary and booster YFV17D yellow fever vaccination, bulk TCR alpha and beta repertoires were sequenced longitudinally. Bulk PBMC replicates and cell subsets were isolated from blood drawn at multiple timepoints before and after both primary and secondary immunization. Two healthy male donors, one aged 18 to 29 and one aged 30 to 40 years, made up the cohort.

The listed sequencing device is Illumina NovaSeq 6000. TCR cDNA was made using 5'RACE template switching, a step that added a universal primer site and unique molecular identifiers. Priming for cDNA synthesis came from both the TCR alpha and TCR beta constant segments. Library amplification used two PCR steps, and the second PCR step added sample barcodes and sequencing adapters. Sequencing of the libraries was done on either Illumina HiSeq 2500 (2x100 bp) or NovaSeq (2x150 bp). For the original study's pipeline: MIGEC was used to demultiplex reads and collapse the reads into UMI consensus sequences, and MiXCR was used for V(D)J alignment. Clonotypes responding to the vaccine were identified with edgeR on replicate PBMC samples, with the criteria of FDR below 0.01 and a log2 fold change above 5 up to day 15. Each bulk clonotype was labeled CD4 or CD8 based on which sequenced repertoire, CD4 or CD8, contained the clonotype at higher abundance. In TCRdb, the public reads were trimmed at Q25 with fastp and aligned with MiXCR, with productive beta chains retained. Rows are combined by CDR3 protein, so each entry shows the most common genes and DNA. The V and J calls reflect TCRdb's pipeline rather than the authors' work. The sample table holds some 200,000 distinct CDR3 sequences, of which approximately 11% were seen once. 30% to 45% of the sample goes to the ten largest clones.

CDR1 and CDR2 (MRHNA, SNTAGT) derive from the germline V gene. V is cut back by 8 bases and J by 2 bases, with 7 bases in the junction unmatched. The CDR3 measures 15 amino acids from cysteine to phenylalanine. Just the 45-base CDR3 DNA is kept, in frame starting at base 1. Study-level results and caveats: FACS-sorted repertoires could contain abundant contaminating clonotypes from the bulk population, so computational filtering was required. Because the study included only a couple of donors, the extent to which the findings can be generalized is limited. A small fraction of clonotypes appeared in both the CD4 and CD8 compartments, likely as a result of convergent recombination. The secondary T-cell response was found to be weaker but faster than the primary response, with a peak reached on day 5 rather than on day 15. Most clones expanded after primary vaccination were re-detected after the booster (almost 98% of CD4 and about nine tenths of CD8), suggesting broad memory maintenance.

The label giving this sample's treatment or condition can be read as: live attenuated yellow fever vaccine strain. A standard Ficoll-Paque protocol was used to isolate PBMCs from peripheral blood. Dynabeads CD4 and CD8 positive selection kits were used to isolate the CD4 and CD8 T-cell fractions. TriZol was used to extract RNA from bulk PBMCs, from CD4 and CD8 fractions, and from dextramer-positive and dextramer-negative fractions. The chain is encoded by TRBV6-4 joined to TRBJ2-1; TRBD1 matches 9 bases in the middle. This sequence originates from a man between 18 and 35 years old who received the YFV17D yellow fever vaccine. This material consisted of CD8+ T cells sorted from PBMCs, taken 15 days after the yellow fever booster vaccination. This receptor carries the CDR3 CASSLRDRAYNEQFF. The DNA sequence reads TGTGCCAGCTCCCTCCGGGACAGGGCCTACAATGAGCAGTTCTTC.